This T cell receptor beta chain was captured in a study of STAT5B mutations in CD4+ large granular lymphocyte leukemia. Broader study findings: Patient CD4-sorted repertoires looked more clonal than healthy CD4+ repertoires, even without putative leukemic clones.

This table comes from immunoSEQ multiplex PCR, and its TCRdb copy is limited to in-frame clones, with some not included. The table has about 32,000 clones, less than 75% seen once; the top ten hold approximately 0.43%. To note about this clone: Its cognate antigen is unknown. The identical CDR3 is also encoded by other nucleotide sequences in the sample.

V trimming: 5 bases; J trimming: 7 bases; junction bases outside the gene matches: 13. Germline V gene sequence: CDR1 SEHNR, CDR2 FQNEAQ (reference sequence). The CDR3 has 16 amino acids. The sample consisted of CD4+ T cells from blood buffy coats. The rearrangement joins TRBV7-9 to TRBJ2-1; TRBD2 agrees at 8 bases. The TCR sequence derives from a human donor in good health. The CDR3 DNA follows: TGTGCCAGCAGCCTCTTCCGGGGGGGGGCCGGTAATGAGCAGTTCTTC. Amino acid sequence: CASSLFRGGAGNEQFF. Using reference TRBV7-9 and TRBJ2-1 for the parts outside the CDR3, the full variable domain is DTGVSQNPRHKITKRGQNVTFRCDPISEHNRLYWYRQTLGQGPEFLTYFQNEAQLEKSRLLSDRFSAERPKGSFSTLEIQRTEQGDSAMYLCASSLFRGGAGNEQFFGPGTRLTVL.